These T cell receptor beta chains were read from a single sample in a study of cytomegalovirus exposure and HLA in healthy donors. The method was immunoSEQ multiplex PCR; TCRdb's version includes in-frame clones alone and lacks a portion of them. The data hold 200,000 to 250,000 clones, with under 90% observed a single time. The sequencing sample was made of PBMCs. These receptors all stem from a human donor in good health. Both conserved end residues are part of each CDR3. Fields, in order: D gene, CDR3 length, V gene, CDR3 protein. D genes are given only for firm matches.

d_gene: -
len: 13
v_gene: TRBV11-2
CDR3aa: CASSPQTGNTIYF

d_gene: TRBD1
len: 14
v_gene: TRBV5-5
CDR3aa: CASSLQGMNTEAFF

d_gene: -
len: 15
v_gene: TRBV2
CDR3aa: CASSEAALVSYEQYF

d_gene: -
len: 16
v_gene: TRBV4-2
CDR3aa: CASSQGEQSASTEAFF

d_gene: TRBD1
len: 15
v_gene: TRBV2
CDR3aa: CASSADRAGNQPQHF

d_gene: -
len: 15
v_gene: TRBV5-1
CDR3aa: CASSFLTSSYNEQFF

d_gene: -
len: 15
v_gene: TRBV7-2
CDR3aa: CASSLDGLSSYEQYF

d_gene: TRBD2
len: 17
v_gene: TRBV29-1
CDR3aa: CSVEDRGGRSPTDTQYF

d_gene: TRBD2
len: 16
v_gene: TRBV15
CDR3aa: CATSRGGGSGSYEQYF

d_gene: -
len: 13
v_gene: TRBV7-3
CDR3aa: CASSWRTEETQYF

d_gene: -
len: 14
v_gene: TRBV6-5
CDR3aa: CASSYSYIQETQYF

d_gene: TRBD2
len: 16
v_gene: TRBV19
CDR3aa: CAISTSGRAGAGELFF

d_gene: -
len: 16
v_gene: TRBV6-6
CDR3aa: CASSRFGGKANTEAFF

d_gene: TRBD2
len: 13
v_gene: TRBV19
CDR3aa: CASRGEGNHEQYF

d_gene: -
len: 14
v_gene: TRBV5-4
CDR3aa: CASSWKAGGETQYF

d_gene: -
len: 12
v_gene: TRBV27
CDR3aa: CASSPPGTEAFF

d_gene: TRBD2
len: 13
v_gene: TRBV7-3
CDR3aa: CASSLLATSEKYF

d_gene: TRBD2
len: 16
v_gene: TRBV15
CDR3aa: CATSRARTGGRNEQFF

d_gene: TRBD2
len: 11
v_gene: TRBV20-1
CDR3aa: CSGGGTDTQYF

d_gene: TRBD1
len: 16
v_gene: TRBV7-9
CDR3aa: CASSLLVAGGNAEAFF

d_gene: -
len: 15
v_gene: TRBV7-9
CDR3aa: CASSLRTAGDTEAFF

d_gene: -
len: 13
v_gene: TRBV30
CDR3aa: CAWSVLPPYEQYF

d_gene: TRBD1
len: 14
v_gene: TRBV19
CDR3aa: CASSIVRDRVGYTF

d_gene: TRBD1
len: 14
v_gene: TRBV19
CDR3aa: CASSTGGASYEQYF

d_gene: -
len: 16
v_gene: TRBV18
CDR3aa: CASSPLPVSSTDTQYF

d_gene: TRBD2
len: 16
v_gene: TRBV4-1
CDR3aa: CASSQLAGGYTDTQYF

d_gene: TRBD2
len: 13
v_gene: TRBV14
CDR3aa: CAGGRMAGVAQYF